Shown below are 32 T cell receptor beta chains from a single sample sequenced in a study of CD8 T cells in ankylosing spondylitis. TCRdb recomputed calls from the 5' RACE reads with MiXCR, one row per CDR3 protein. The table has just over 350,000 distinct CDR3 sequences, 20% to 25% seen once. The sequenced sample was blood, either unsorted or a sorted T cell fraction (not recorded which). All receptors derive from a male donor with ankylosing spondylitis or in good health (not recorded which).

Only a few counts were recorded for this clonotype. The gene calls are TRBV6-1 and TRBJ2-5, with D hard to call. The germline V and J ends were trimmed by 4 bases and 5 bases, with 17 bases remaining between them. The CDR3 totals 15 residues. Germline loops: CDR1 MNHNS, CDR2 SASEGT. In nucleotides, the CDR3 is TGTGCCAGCAGTGTTGCCCTTCATGGTGGGGAGACCCAGTACTTC. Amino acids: CASSVALHGGETQYF.

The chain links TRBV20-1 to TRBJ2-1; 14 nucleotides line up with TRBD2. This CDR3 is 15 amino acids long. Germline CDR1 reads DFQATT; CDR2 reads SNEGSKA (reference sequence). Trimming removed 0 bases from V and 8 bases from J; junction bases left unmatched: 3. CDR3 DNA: TGCAGTGCTAGAGAACCGGGACTAGCGGGGGATGAGCAGTTCTTC. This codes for CSAREPGLAGDEQFF.

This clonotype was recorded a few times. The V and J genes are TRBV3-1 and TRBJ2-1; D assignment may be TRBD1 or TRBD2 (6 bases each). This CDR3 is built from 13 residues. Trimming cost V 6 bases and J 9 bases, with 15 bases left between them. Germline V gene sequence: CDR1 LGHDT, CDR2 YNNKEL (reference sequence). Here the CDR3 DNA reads TGTGCCAGCAGGGGAACAGGGAGGAGTGAGCAGTTCTTC. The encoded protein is CASRGTGRSEQFF.

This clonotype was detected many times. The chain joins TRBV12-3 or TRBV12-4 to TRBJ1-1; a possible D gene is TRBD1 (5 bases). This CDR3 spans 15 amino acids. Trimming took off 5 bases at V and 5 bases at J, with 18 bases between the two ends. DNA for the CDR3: TGTGCCAGCAGTCCTTCTGACAGTACCATGACTGAAGCTTTCTTT. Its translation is CASSPSDSTMTEAFF.

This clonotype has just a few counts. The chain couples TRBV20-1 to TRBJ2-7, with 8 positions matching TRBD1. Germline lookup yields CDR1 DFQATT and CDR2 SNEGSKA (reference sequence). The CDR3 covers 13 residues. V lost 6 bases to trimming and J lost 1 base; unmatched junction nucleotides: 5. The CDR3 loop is CSAHGTGSYEQYF. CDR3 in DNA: TGCAGTGCCCATGGGACAGGTTCCTACGAGCAGTACTTC.

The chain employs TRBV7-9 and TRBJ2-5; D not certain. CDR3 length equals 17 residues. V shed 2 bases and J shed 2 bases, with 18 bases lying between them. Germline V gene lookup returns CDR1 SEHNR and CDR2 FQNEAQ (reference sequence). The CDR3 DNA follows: TGTGCCAGCAGCTTATTTACCGGGTCACCGACTCAAGAGACCCAGTACTTC. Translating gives CASSLFTGSPTQETQYF.

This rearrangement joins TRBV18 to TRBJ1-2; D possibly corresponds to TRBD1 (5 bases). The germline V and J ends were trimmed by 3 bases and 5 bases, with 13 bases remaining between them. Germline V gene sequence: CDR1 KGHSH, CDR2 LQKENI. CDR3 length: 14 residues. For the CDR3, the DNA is TGTGCCAGCTCACCTACCGGGACTGAGTATGGCTACACCTTC. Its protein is CASSPTGTEYGYTF.

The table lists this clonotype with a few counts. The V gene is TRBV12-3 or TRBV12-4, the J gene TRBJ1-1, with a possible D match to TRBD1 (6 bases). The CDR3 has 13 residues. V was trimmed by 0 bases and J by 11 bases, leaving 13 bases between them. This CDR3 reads CASSLANSQGAFF. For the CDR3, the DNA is TGTGCCAGCAGTTTAGCGAACTCGCAGGGGGCTTTCTTT.

CDR3 sequence reads: CASSLRATNTEAFF. The CDR3 region has the DNA TGTGCCAGCAGTTTGCGGGCAACGAACACTGAAGCTTTCTTT. The rearrangement joins TRBV12-3 or TRBV12-4 to TRBJ1-1; no definite D call. The CDR3 has 14 residues. V lost 3 bases, J lost 1 base, and 9 bases lay in between.

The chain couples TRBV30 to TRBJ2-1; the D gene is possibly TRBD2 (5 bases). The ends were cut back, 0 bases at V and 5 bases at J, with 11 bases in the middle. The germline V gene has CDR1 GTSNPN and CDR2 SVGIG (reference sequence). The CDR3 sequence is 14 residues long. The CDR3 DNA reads TGTGCCTGGAGTGTAGTTGGACTCAACAATGAGCAGTTCTTC. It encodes CAWSVVGLNNEQFF.

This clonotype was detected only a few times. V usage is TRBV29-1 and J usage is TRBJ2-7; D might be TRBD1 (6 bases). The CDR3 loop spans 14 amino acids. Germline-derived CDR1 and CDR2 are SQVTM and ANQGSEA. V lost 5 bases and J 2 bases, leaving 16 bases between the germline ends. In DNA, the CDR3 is TGCAGCGTTTGGTACCGGGACACAACCTACGAGCAGTACTTC. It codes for CSVWYRDTTYEQYF.

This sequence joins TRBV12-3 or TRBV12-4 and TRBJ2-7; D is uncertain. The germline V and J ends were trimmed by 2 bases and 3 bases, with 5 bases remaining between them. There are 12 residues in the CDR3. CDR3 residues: CASSLIHYEQYF. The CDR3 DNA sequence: TGTGCCAGCAGTTTAATCCACTACGAGCAGTACTTC.

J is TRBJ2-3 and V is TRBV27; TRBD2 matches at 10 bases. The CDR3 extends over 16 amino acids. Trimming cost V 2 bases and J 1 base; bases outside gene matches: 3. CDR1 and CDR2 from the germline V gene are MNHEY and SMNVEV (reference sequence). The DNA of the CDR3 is TGTGCCAGCAGTTTAACTAGCGGGGACCGCACAGATACGCAGTATTTT. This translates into CASSLTSGDRTDTQYF.

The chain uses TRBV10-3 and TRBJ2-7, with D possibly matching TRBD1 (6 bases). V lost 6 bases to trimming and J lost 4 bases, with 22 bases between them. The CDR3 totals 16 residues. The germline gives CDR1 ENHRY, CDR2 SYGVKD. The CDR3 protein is CAIRIVRGELGYEQYF. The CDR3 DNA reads TGTGCCATCAGGATAGTCAGGGGTGAGTTAGGTTACGAGCAGTACTTC.

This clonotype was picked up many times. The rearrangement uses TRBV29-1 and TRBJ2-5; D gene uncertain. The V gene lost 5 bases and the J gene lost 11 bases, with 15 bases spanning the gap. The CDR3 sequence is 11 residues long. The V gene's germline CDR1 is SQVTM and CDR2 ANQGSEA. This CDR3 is CSVWLGPRQYF. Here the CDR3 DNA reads TGCAGCGTTTGGCTTGGACCTCGACAGTACTTC.

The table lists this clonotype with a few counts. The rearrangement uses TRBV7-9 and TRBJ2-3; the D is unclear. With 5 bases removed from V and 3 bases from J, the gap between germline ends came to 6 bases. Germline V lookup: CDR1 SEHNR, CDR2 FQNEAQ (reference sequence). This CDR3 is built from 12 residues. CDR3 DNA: TGTGCCAGCAGCATTCCGACAGATACGCAGTATTTT. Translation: CASSIPTDTQYF.

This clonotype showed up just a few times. Here the CDR3 DNA reads TGTGCCTGGGGTGAGGGGGCGAATGAGCAGTTCTTC. Its translation is CAWGEGANEQFF. This rearrangement joins TRBV30 to TRBJ2-1; 7 positions match TRBD1. Germline CDR1 GTSNPN, CDR2 SVGIG (reference sequence). V shed 5 bases and J 7 bases; nucleotides not matched to a gene: 5. The CDR3 length is 12 residues.

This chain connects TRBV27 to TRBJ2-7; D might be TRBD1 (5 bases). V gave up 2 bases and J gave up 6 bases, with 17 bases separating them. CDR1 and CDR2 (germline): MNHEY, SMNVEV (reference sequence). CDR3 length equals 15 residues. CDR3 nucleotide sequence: TGTGCCAGCAGTTTAGATGCAGGGTTTCCTCGCGAGCAGTACTTC. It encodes CASSLDAGFPREQYF.

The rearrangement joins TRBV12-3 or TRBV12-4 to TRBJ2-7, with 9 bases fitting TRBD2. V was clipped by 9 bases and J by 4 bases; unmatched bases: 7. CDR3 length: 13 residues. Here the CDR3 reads CASSGGPVYEQYF. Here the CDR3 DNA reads TGTGCCAGTAGCGGGGGCCCTGTTTACGAGCAGTACTTC.

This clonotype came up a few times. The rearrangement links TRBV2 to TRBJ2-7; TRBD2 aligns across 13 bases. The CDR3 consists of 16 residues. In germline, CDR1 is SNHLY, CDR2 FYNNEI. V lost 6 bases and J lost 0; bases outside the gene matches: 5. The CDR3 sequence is CASRGTSGASSYEQYF. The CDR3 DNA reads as TGTGCCAGCAGGGGGACTAGCGGGGCGTCCTCCTACGAGCAGTACTTC.

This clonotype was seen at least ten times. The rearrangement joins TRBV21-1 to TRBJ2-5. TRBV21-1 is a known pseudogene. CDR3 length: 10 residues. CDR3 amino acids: CASRQETQYF. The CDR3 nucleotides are TGTGCCAGCCGTCAAGAGACCCAGTACTTC.

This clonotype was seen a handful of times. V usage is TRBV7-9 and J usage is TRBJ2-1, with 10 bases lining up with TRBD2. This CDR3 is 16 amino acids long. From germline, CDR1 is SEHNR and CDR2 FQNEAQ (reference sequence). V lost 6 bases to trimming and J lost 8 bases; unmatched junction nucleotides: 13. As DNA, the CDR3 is TGTGCCAGCAGTTTGCTAGCGGGGGTACTAACGGATGAGCAGTTCTTC. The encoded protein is CASSLLAGVLTDEQFF.

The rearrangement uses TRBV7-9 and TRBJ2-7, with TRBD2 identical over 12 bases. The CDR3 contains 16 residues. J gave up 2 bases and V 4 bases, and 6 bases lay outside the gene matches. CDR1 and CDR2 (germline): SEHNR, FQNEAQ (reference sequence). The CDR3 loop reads CASSSLLAGGPYEQYF. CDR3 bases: TGTGCCAGCAGCTCCCTCCTAGCGGGGGGGCCCTACGAGCAGTACTTC.

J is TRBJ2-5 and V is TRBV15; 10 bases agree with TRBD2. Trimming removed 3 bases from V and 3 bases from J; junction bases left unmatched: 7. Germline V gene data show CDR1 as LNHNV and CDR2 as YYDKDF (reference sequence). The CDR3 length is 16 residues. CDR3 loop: CATSSRSLAGEETQYF. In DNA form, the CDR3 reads TGTGCCACCAGCAGCAGGTCCCTAGCGGGGGAAGAGACCCAGTACTTC.

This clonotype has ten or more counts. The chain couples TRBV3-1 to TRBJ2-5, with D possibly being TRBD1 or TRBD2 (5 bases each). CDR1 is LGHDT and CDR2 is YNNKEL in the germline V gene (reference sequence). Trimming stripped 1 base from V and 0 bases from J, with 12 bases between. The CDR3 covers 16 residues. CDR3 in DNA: TGTGCCAGCAGCCAAGCGGGACCGGCCCACCAAGAGACCCAGTACTTC. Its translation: CASSQAGPAHQETQYF.

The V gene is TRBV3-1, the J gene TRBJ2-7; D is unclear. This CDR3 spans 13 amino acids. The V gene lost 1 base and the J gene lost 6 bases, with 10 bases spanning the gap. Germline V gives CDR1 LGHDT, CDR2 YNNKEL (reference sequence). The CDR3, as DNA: TGTGCCAGCAGCCAAGCCCGATGGACCGAGCAGTACTTC. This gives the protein CASSQARWTEQYF.

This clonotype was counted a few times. The CDR3 region is CASSLFGIAGKNIQYF. DNA for the CDR3: TGTGCCAGCAGTTTATTCGGGATAGCAGGCAAAAACATTCAGTACTTC. The rearrangement joins TRBV27 to TRBJ2-4, with a tentative D call TRBD2 (5 bases). V was shortened by 1 base and J by 3 bases, with 13 bases between the two germline ends. This CDR3 contains 16 residues. Germline CDR1 and CDR2: MNHEY and SMNVEV (reference sequence).

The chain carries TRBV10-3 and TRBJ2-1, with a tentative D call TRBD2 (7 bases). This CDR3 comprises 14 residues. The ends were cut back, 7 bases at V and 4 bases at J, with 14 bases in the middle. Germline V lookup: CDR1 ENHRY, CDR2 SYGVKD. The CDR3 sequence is CAITKEGGYNEQFF. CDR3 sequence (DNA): TGTGCCATCACTAAGGAGGGGGGGTACAATGAGCAGTTCTTC.

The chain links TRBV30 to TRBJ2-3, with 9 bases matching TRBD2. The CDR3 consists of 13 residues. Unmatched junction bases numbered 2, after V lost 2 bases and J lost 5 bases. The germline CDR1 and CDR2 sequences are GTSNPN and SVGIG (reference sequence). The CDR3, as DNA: TGTGCCTGGAGTCCACTAGCGGGAGATACGCAGTATTTT. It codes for CAWSPLAGDTQYF.

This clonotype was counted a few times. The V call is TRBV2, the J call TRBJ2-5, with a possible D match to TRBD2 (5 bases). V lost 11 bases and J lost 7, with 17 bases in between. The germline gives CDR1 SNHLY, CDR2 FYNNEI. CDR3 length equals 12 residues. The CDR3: CAPRGTARTQYF. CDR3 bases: TGTGCCCCCCGGGGAACAGCCAGGACCCAGTACTTC.

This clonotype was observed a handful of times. CDR3 bases: TGTGCCAGCAGTTTACTAGCGGGGGAGGAGATGGCAATTGAGCAGTTCTTC. This sequence encodes CASSLLAGEEMAIEQFF. The V gene is TRBV12-3 or TRBV12-4, the J gene TRBJ2-1; 10 nucleotides agree with TRBD2. The CDR3 runs 17 residues. V lost 2 bases to trimming and J lost 9 bases; unmatched junction nucleotides: 13.

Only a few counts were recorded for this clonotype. The CDR3 sequence: CASSLTLAPYNEQFF. Here the CDR3 DNA reads TGTGCCAGCAGCTTAACTTTGGCACCATACAATGAGCAGTTCTTC. This rearrangement joins TRBV7-3 to TRBJ2-1, with D hard to call. The CDR3 is made up of 15 amino acids. The V end was cut by 0 bases, the J end by 4 bases, with 10 bases between. The germline gives CDR1 SGHTA, CDR2 FQGTGA.